The 14 T cell receptor beta chains below all came from one sample that was sequenced in a study of human T cells and chemical hapten exposure. Time point noted: patch test 2, 6 weeks after DPC sensitization. Regarding treatment: therapeutic diphenylcyclopropenone sensitization with weekly scalp DPC. Using its own MiXCR run on the RACE reads, TCRdb lists one record per CDR3 protein. The data show about 70,000 distinct CDR3 sequences, approximately 9% seen once. Sequencing used whole blood, obtained in connection with sensitization to the hapten diphenylcyclopropenone (DPC). These receptors all stem from a woman aged 45 to 65 with alopecia areata. Some clones in this sample may be carry-over from other donors' samples.

This clonotype was counted between two and nine times. V and J are TRBV5-5 and TRBJ2-3; the match to TRBD1 covers 7 bases. Per germline, CDR1 SGHKS and CDR2 YYEKEE (reference sequence). CDR3 length: 13 amino acids. V lost 2 bases to trimming and J lost 6 bases; unmatched junction nucleotides: 3. The CDR3 reads CASSFTGADTQYF. CDR3 nucleotides: TGTGCCAGCAGCTTTACAGGGGCGGATACGCAGTATTTT.

In this sample, this clonotype turned up many times. The V call is TRBV29-1, the J call TRBJ1-1; D unclear. The CDR3 has 13 amino acids. V shed 5 bases and J shed 0 bases, with 10 bases lying between them. Germline CDR1 reads SQVTM; CDR2 reads ANQGSEA. Written as DNA, the CDR3 is TGCAGCGTTTTTTCAGGCATGAACACTGAAGCTTTCTTT. As protein: CSVFSGMNTEAFF.

The genes are TRBV27 and TRBJ1-4; D perhaps matches TRBD1 (6 bases). V lost 4 bases, J lost 7 bases, and 7 bases lay in between. Germline V gives CDR1 MNHEY, CDR2 SMNVEV (reference sequence). CDR3 length equals 12 residues. The CDR3 nucleotides are TGTGCCAGCAGTTCCAGGGGTGAAAAACTGTTTTTT. It translates to CASSSRGEKLFF.

In this sample, this clonotype turned up many times. The chain has TRBV5-1 and TRBJ1-2, with a tentative D call TRBD1 (6 bases). Germline V gene data show CDR1 as SGHRS and CDR2 as YFSETQ. Trimming cost V 4 bases and J 9 bases, with 19 bases left between them. The length of the CDR3 is 14 residues. CDR3 sequence: CASSQTQTGRSYTF. DNA for the CDR3: TGCGCCAGCAGCCAGACACAGACAGGTCGGAGCTACACCTTC.

In its sample, this clonotype was seen a few times. The CDR3 DNA sequence: TGTGCCAGCACCGGGTGGGGAGCCGGGGAGCTGTTTTTT. Translated: CASTGWGAGELFF. V usage is TRBV25-1 and J usage is TRBJ2-2; D is possibly TRBD2 (5 bases). The ends were cut back, 7 bases at V and 6 bases at J, with 12 bases in the middle. The CDR3 sequence is 13 residues long. The germline gives CDR1 MGHDK, CDR2 SYGVNS.

This clonotype was picked up many times. V gene TRBV5-1 combines with J gene TRBJ1-2; D unclear. Trimming removed 0 bases from V and 8 bases from J, with 11 bases in between. Germline V lookup: CDR1 SGHRS, CDR2 YFSETQ. The CDR3 runs 13 residues. The CDR3 DNA reads TGCGCCAGCAGCTTGGAGTGGGGTCCCGGCTACACCTTC. It specifies CASSLEWGPGYTF.

V and J are TRBV7-6 and TRBJ2-7; D is possibly TRBD1 (6 bases). The CDR3 spans 15 residues. V was clipped by 5 bases and J by 0 bases, with 14 bases between them. The germline V gene encodes CDR1 SGHVS and CDR2 FNYEAQ. CDR3 sequence (DNA): TGTGCCAGCAGCACCCGGACAGCTAGCTCCTACGAGCAGTACTTC. Its protein is CASSTRTASSYEQYF.

The V call is TRBV5-6, the J call TRBJ2-3; D is undetermined. V lost 0 bases to trimming and J lost 2 bases, with 7 bases between them. The CDR3 consists of 14 residues. Looked up from germline, CDR1 is SGHDT and CDR2 is YYEEEE. The CDR3 region is CASSLVPPTDTQYF. In DNA form, the CDR3 reads TGTGCCAGCAGCTTGGTGCCCCCCACAGATACGCAGTATTTT. The full variable domain, with the rest looked up from reference TRBV5-6 and TRBJ2-3, is DAGVTQSPTHLIKTRGQQVTLRCSPKSGHDTVSWYQQALGQGPQFIFQYYEEEERQRGNFPDRFSGHQFPNYSSELNVNALLLGDSALYLCASSLVPPTDTQYFGPGTRLTVL.

This clonotype was counted a few times. The gene calls are TRBV11-2 and TRBJ1-1; D ambiguous. Per the germline V gene, CDR1 is SGHAT and CDR2 is FQNNGV. The CDR3 extends over 14 amino acids. V shed 0 bases and J shed 1 base, with 6 bases lying between them. The CDR3 loop reads CASSLEGPNTEAFF. CDR3 in DNA: TGTGCCAGCAGCTTAGAAGGGCCGAACACTGAAGCTTTCTTT. Together with reference TRBV11-2 and TRBJ1-1, the CDR3 gives the full variable domain: EAGVAQSPRYKIIEKRQSVAFWCNPISGHATLYWYQQILGQGPKLLIQFQNNGVVDDSQLPKDRFSAERLKGVDSTLKIQPAKLEDSAVYLCASSLEGPNTEAFFGQGTRLTVV.

This clonotype was detected many times. The V gene is TRBV20-1, the J gene TRBJ2-7; the D is unclear. Germline CDR1 is DFQATT and CDR2 is SNEGSKA (reference sequence). Trimming cost V 5 bases and J 4 bases, with 12 bases left between them. This CDR3 is 12 amino acids long. CDR3 nucleotide sequence: TGCAGTGCTGGGTTGGGCGCATACGAGCAGTACTTC. Translation: CSAGLGAYEQYF.

This clonotype was seen more than once but under ten times. The chain has TRBV20-1 and TRBJ1-5; D might be TRBD1 (6 bases). Germline V lookup: CDR1 DFQATT, CDR2 SNEGSKA (reference sequence). V was shortened by 3 bases and J by 9 bases, with 15 bases between the two germline ends. This CDR3 comprises 13 residues. CDR3 DNA sequence: TGCAGTGCTAGGAACAGGGAAAGGTGGCCCCAGCATTTT. Translated, it gives CSARNRERWPQHF.

The chain has TRBV28 and TRBJ2-7; D is uncertain. The germline CDR1 and CDR2 sequences are MDHEN and SYDVKM. This CDR3 comprises 17 residues. V was cut by 6 bases and J by 0 bases, with 21 bases left in between. The CDR3 protein is CASSSFPRLLSSYEQYF. The CDR3 coding sequence is TGTGCCAGCAGCTCATTTCCTCGACTCCTGAGCTCCTACGAGCAGTACTTC.

In its sample, this clonotype was seen many times. The chain employs TRBV3-1 and TRBJ2-1, with a weak D call TRBD2 (5 bases). CDR3 length: 14 residues. V was pared by 6 bases and J by 0 bases, with 9 bases between. Germline CDR1 is LGHDT and CDR2 is YNNKEL (reference sequence). DNA of the CDR3: TGTGCCAGCAGTTCGGGGTACTCCTACAATGAGCAGTTCTTC. Protein product: CASSSGYSYNEQFF.

This clonotype was seen repeatedly, ten times or more. The rearrangement uses TRBV27 and TRBJ2-1; the match to TRBD1 covers 7 bases. The V and J ends lost 6 bases and 2 bases, in that order; junction bases with no gene match: 10. CDR3 length: 16 residues. Germline V lookup: CDR1 MNHEY, CDR2 SMNVEV (reference sequence). The CDR3 loop is CASSLSGTDTYNEQFF. The CDR3 DNA is TGTGCCAGCAGCCTATCGGGGACAGATACCTACAATGAGCAGTTCTTC.